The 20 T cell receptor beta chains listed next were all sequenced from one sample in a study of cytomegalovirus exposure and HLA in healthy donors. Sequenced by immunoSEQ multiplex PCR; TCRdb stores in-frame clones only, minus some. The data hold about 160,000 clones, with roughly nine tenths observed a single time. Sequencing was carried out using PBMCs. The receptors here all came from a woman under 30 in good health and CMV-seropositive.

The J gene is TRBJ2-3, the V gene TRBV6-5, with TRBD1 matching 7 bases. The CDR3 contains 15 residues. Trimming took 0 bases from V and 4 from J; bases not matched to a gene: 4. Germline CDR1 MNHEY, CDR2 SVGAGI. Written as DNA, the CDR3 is TGTGCCAGCAGTTACTCGCAGGGGGTCCCAGATACGCAGTATTTT. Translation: CASSYSQGVPDTQYF.

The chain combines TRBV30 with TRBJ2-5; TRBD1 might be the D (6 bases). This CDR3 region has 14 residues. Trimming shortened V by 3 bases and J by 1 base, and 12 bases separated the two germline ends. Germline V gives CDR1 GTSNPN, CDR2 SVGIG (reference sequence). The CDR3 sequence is CAWSIGQLQETQYF. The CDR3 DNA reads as TGTGCCTGGAGCATAGGACAGCTCCAAGAGACCCAGTACTTC.

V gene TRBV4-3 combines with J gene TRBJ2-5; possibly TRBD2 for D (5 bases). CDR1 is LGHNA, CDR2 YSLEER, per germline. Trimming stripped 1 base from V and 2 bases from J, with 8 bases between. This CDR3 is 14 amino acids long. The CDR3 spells CASSQVPGQETQYF. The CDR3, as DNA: TGCGCCAGCAGCCAAGTTCCGGGGCAAGAGACCCAGTACTTC.

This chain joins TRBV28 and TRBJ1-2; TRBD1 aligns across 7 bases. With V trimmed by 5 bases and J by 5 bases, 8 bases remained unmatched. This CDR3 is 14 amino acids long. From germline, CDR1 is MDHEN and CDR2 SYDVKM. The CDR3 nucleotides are TGTGCCAGCAGTCTCGCCTCGACAGGGTATGGCTACACCTTC. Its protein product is CASSLASTGYGYTF.

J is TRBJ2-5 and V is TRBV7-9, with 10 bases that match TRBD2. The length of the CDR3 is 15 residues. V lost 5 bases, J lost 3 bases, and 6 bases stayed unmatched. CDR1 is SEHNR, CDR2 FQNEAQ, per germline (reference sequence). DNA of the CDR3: TGTGCCAGCAGCGTAATCGGACTAGCGGAAGAGACCCAGTACTTC. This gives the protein CASSVIGLAEETQYF.

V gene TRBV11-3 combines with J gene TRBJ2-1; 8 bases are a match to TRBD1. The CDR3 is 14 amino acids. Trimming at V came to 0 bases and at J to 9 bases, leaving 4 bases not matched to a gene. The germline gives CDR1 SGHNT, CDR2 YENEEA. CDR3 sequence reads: CASSLEPDRGEQFF. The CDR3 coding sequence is TGTGCCAGCAGCTTAGAACCCGACAGGGGTGAGCAGTTCTTC.

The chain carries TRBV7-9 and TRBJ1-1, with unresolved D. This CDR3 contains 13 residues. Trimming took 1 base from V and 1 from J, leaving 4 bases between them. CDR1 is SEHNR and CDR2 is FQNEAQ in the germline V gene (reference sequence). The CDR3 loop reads CASSLEQNTEAFF. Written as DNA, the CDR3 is TGTGCCAGCAGCTTAGAGCAGAACACTGAAGCTTTCTTT.

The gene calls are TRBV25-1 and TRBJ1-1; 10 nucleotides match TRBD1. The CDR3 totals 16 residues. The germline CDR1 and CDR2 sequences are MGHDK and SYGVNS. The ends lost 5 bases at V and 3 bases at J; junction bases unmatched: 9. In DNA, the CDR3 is TGTGCCAGCAGTCTCACCCGGACAGGGGGGGACACTGAAGCTTTCTTT. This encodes CASSLTRTGGDTEAFF. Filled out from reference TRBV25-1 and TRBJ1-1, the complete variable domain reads EADIYQTPRYLVIGTGKKITLECSQTMGHDKMYWYQQDPGMELHLIHYSYGVNSTEKGDLSSESTVSRIRTEHFPLTLESARPSHTSQYLCASSLTRTGGDTEAFFGQGTRLTVV.

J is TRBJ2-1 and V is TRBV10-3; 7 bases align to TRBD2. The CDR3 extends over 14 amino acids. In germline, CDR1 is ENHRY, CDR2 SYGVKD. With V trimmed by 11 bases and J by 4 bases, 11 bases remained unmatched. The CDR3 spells CAVTWEGRYNEQFF. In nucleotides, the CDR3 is TGTGCCGTCACTTGGGAGGGACGATACAATGAGCAGTTCTTC.

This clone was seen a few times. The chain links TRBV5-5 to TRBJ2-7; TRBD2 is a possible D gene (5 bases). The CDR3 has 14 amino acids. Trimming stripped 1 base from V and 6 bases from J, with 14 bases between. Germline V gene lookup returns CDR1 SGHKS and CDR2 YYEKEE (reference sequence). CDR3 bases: TGTGCCAGCAGCTTGCAGGAGGCTTCCGGCGAGCAGTACTTC. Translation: CASSLQEASGEQYF.

As DNA, the CDR3 is TGTGCCAGCAGCTTAACAGGGGGCAACACCCACGAGCAGTACTTC. As protein: CASSLTGGNTHEQYF. The chain carries TRBV11-2 and TRBJ2-7, with TRBD1 matching over 9 bases. The CDR3 contains 15 residues. V gave up 2 bases and J gave up 5 bases; unmatched junction bases: 7. Germline V gene data show CDR1 as SGHAT and CDR2 as FQNNGV.

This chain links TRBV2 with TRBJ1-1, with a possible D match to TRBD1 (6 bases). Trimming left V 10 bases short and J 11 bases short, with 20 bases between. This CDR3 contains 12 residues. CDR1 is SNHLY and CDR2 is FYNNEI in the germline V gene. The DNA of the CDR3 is TGTGCCACTCAAGGACAGTTCCCCGGGGCTTTCTTT. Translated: CATQGQFPGAFF. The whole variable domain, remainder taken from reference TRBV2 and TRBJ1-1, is EPEVTQTPSHQVTQMGQEVILRCVPISNHLYFYWYRQILGQKVEFLVSFYNNEISEKSEIFDDQFSVERPDGSNFTLKIRSTKLEDSAMYFCATQGQFPGAFFGQGTRLTVV.

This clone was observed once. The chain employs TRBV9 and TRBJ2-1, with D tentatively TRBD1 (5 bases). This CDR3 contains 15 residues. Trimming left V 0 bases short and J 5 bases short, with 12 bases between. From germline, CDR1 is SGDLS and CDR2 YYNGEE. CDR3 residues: CASSVETQGHNEQFF. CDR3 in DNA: TGTGCCAGCAGCGTAGAGACTCAGGGCCACAATGAGCAGTTCTTC.

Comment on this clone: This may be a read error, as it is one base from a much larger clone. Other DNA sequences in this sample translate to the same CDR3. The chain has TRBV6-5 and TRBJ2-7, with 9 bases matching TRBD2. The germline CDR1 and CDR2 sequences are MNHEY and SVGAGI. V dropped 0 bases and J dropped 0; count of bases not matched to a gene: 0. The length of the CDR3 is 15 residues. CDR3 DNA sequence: TGTGCCAGCAGTTACTCTAGCGGGAGCTCCTACGAGCAGTACTTC. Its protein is CASSYSSGSSYEQYF.

As DNA, the CDR3 is TGTGCCACCAGCAGAAACTCGAGATCTAACTATGGCTACACCTTC. This encodes CATSRNSRSNYGYTF. The rearrangement joins TRBV15 to TRBJ1-2; no definite D call. V lost 2 bases to trimming and J lost 0 bases, with 10 bases between them. CDR1 LNHNV and CDR2 YYDKDF come from the germline V gene (reference sequence). The CDR3 runs 15 residues.

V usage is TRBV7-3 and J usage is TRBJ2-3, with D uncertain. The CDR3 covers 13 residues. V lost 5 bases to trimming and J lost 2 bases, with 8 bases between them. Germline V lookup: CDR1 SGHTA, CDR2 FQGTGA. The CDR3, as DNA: TGTGCCAGCAGCGCATCAGACACAGATACGCAGTATTTT. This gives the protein CASSASDTDTQYF. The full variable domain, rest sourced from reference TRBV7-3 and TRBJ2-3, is GAGVSQTPSNKVTEKGKYVELRCDPISGHTALYWYRQSLGQGPEFLIYFQGTGAADDSGLPNDRFFAVRPEGSVSTLKIQRTERGDSAVYLCASSASDTDTQYFGPGTRLTVL.

The CDR3 DNA reads TGTGCCAGCAGTTTAGTAGAAATGAACACTGAAGCTTTCTTT. It specifies CASSLVEMNTEAFF. The chain joins TRBV28 to TRBJ1-1; the D is unclear. Germline CDR1 and CDR2: MDHEN and SYDVKM. The CDR3 totals 14 residues. With 2 bases removed from V and 0 bases from J, the gap between germline ends came to 7 bases. The whole variable domain, filled in from reference TRBV28 and TRBJ1-1, reads DVKVTQSSRYLVKRTGEKVFLECVQDMDHENMFWYRQDPGLGLRLIYFSYDVKMKEKGDIPEGYSVSREKKERFSLILESASTNQTSMYLCASSLVEMNTEAFFGQGTRLTVV.

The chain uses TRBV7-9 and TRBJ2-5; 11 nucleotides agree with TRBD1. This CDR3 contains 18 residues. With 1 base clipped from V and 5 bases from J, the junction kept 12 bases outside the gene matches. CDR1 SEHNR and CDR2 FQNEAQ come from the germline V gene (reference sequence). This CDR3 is CASSLGMGRTGGRETQYF. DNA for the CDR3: TGTGCCAGCAGCTTAGGAATGGGGCGGACAGGGGGCAGGGAGACCCAGTACTTC.

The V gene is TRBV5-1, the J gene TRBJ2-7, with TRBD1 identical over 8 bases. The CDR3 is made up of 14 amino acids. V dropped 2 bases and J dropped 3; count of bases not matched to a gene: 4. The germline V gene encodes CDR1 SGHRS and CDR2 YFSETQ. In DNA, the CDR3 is TGCGCCAGCAGCTTACAGACAGGGGTCTACGAGCAGTACTTC. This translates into CASSLQTGVYEQYF.

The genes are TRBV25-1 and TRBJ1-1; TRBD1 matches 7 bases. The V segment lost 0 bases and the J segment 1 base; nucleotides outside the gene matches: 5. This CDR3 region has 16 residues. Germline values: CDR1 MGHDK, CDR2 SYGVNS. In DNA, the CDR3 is TGTGCCAGCAGTGAATATTTGGCAGGGGGGAACACTGAAGCTTTCTTT. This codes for CASSEYLAGGNTEAFF.